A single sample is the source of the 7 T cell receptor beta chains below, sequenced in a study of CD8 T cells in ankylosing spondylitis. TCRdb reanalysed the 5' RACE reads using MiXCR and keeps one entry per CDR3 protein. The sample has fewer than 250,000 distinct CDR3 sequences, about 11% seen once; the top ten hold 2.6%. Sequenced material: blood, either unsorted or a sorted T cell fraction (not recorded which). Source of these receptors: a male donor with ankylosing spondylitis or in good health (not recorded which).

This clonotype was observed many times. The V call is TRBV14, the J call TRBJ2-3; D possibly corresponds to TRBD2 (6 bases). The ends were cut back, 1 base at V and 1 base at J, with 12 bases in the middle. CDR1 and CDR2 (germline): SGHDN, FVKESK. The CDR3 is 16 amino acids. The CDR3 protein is CASSQARGGGTDTQYF. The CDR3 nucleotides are TGTGCCAGCAGCCAAGCCCGGGGAGGCGGCACAGATACGCAGTATTTT.

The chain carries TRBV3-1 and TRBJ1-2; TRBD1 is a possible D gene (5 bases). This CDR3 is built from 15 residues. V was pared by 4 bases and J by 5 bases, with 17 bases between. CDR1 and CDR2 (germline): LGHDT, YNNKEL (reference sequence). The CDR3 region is CASSPNLRGWYGYTF. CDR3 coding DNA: TGTGCCAGCAGCCCCAATTTGAGGGGTTGGTATGGCTACACCTTC.

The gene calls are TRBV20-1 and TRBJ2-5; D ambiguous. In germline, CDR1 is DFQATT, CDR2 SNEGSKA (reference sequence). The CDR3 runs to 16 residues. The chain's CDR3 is CRASDSSLVREETQYF. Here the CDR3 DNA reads TGCAGAGCCAGCGACTCCTCCCTAGTAAGGGAAGAGACCCAGTACTTC.

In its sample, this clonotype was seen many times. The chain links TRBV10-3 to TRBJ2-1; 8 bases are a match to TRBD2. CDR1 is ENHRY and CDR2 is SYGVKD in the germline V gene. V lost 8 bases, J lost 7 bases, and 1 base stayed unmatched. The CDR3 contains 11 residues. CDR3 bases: TGTGCCATCTCTAGCGGGAATGAGCAGTTCTTC. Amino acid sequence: CAISSGNEQFF.

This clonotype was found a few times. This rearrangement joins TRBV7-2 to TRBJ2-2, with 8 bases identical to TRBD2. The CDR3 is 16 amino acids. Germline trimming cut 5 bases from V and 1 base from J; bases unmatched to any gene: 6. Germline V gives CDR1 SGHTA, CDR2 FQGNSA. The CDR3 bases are TGTGCCAGCAGCCCCCGGACTAGCAGGAACACCGGGGAGCTGTTTTTT. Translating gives CASSPRTSRNTGELFF.

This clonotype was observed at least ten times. CDR3 bases: TGCAGCGTTGACTGGAGCCAAGATACGCAGTATTTT. This codes for CSVDWSQDTQYF. V gene TRBV29-1 combines with J gene TRBJ2-3; no firm D call. There are 12 residues in the CDR3. V shed 3 bases and J shed 5 bases, with 9 bases lying between them. Per germline, CDR1 SQVTM and CDR2 ANQGSEA.

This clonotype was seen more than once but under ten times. The CDR3 DNA reads TGCGCCAGCAGTCACTCCGGGACGCTTAGCAATCAGCCCCAGCATTTT. It codes for CASSHSGTLSNQPQHF. The rearrangement links TRBV23-1 to TRBJ1-5, with TRBD1 as a possible D gene (5 bases). TRBV23-1 is placed among ORFs of uncertain function. The CDR3 runs 16 residues. Trimming pared 3 bases from V and 0 bases from J, leaving 12 bases between.